The clone carrying this T cell receptor beta chain was seen a few times. Its target is unknown. This specimen belongs to a study of beta chain features in type 1 diabetes. General study points: More deletions and fewer insertions at VDJ junctions were seen in type 1 diabetes patients.

All of the isolated RNA was reverse transcribed, so expressed TCRB transcripts were sequenced. Assay used: immunoSEQ multiplex PCR; TCRdb lists only in-frame clones, some missing. The sample includes roughly 290,000 clones, 7.5% to 9.5% of them seen just once. This CDR3 spans 14 amino acids. V lost 1 base and J lost 3, with 9 bases in between. CDR1 is SGHTA and CDR2 is FQGNSA in the germline V gene. The specimen was central memory CD4+ T cells from blood. The sequence was collected from a woman under 30 in good health. The chain carries TRBV7-2 and TRBJ1-1; D uncertain. CDR3 nucleotides: TGTGCCAGCAGCTTAGTGAGGCGGGACACTGAAGCTTTCTTT. Its protein is CASSLVRRDTEAFF.